The T cell receptor beta chain described here comes from a study of CD8 T cells in ankylosing spondylitis. The CDR3 covers 12 residues. The germline gives CDR1 DFQATT, CDR2 SNEGSKA (reference sequence). V lost 1 base to trimming and J lost 13 bases, with 13 bases between them. Many counts were recorded for this clonotype. The antigen remains undetermined. Study-level results: Made up of eight or nine highly homologous variants, a TCR beta motif appeared characteristic of ankylosing spondylitis blood. The disease-linked clones had a CD8+ phenotype and low blood frequencies. Reactive arthritis synovial fluid and blood previously showed some of these motif variants.

Each TCR beta library was made by quantitative 5'-RACE that incorporated molecular barcodes. TCRdb used MiXCR to reprocess the 5' RACE reads, holding one entry per CDR3 protein. The table has approximately 200,000 distinct CDR3 sequences, roughly 13% seen once. The sequence derives from a female donor with ankylosing spondylitis or in good health (not recorded which). Sequenced sample: blood, either unsorted or a sorted T cell fraction (not recorded which). The chain carries TRBV20-1 and TRBJ1-4; D remains unclear. DNA for the CDR3: TGCAGTGCTAGAGCACATGAGGTCCGACTGTTTTTT. It translates to CSARAHEVRLFF.